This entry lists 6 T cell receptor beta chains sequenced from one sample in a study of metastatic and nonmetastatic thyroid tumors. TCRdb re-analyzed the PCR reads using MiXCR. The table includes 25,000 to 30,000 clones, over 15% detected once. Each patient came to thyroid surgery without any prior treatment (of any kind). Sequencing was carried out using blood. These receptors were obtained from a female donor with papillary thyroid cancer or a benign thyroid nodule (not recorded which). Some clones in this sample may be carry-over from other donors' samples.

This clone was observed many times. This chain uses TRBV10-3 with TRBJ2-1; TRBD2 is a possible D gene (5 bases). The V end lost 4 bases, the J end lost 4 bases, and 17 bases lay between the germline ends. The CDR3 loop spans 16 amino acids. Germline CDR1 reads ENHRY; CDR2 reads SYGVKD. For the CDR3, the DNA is TGTGCCATCAGTGCAAATGAGGGATTGGATTACAATGAGCAGTTCTTC. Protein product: CAISANEGLDYNEQFF.

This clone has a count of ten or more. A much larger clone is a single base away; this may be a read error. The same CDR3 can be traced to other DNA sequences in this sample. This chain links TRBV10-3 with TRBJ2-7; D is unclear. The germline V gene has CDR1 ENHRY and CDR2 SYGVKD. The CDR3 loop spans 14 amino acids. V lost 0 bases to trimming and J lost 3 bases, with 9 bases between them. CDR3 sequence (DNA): TGTGCCATCAGTGAGTCTCAGGTAGGCTACGAGCAGTACTTC. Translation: CAISESQVGYEQYF.

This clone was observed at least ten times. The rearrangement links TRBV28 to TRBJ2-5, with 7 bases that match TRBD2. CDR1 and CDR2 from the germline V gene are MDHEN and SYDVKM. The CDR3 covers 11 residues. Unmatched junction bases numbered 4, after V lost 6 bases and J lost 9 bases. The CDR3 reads CASSQAGSQYF. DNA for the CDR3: TGTGCCAGCAGCCAAGCGGGGTCCCAGTACTTC. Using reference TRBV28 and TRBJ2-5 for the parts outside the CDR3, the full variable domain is DVKVTQSSRYLVKRTGEKVFLECVQDMDHENMFWYRQDPGLGLRLIYFSYDVKMKEKGDIPEGYSVSREKKERFSLILESASTNQTSMYLCASSQAGSQYFGPGTRLLVL.

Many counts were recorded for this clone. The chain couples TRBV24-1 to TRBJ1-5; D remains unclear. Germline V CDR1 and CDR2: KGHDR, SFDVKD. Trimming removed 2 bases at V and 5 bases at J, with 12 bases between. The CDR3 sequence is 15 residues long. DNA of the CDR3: TGTGCCACCAGTGATTCGGGTAGTGGAGATCAGCCCCAGCATTTT. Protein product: CATSDSGSGDQPQHF.

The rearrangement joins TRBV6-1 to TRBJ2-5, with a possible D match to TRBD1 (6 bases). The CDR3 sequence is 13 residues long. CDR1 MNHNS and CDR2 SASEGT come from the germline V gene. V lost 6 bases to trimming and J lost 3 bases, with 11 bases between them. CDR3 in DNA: TGTGCCAGCAGATGGACAGTAGAAGAGACCCAGTACTTC. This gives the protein CASRWTVEETQYF.

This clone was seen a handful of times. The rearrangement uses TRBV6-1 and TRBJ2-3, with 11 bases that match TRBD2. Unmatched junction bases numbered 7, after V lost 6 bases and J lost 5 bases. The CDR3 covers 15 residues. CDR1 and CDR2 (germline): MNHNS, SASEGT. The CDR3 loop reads CASRVAGGPEDTQYF. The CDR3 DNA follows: TGTGCCAGCAGAGTAGCGGGAGGGCCGGAAGATACGCAGTATTTT.